These T cell receptor beta chains were read from a single sample in a study of blood T cells in healthy people across ages. TCRdb passed the 5' RACE reads through MiXCR, listing each CDR3 protein once. Of hundreds of thousands of distinct CDR3 sequences listed, around 50% were seen once; the top ten hold about 26%. Sequencing was done on a sample of blood. Every receptor here comes from a man aged 35-49 years in good health. Both conserved end residues are part of each CDR3. A D gene is named only where the DNA matches it firmly. Clone size is shown for a subset of rows, as once, few, many or a class of expanded clone.

clone_size j_call d_call v_call cdr3_nt cdr3_aa
NA TRBJ1-1 NA TRBV4-2 TGTGCCAGTCAACAGGGTCTGGGGGGGAAGAACACTGAAGCTTTCTTT CASQQGLGGKNTEAFF
few TRBJ1-5 NA TRBV27 TGTGCCAGCAGTTTATTTCAGGGCGGTCAGCCCCAGCATTTT CASSLFQGGQPQHF
NA TRBJ1-2 TRBD1 TRBV6-2/TRBV6-3 TGTGCCACCATCGGACAGGGCTACGGGGGCTACACCTTC CATIGQGYGGYTF
few TRBJ2-5 NA TRBV15 TGTGCCACCAGCAGAACCACCCAGCCGGAGACCCAGTACTTC CATSRTTQPETQYF
NA TRBJ1-1 NA TRBV7-3 TGTGCCAGCAGCTACTTGGGGAGGAACACTGAAGCTTTCTTT CASSYLGRNTEAFF
NA TRBJ2-1 NA TRBV9 TGTGCCAGCAGTCAGGAGGGGGTGGCACGCAATGAGCAGTTCTTC CASSQEGVARNEQFF
few TRBJ2-7 TRBD1 TRBV20-1 TGCAGTGCTGGTGGCAGGGGGCGCGGAACCCACGAGCAGTACTTC CSAGGRGRGTHEQYF
NA TRBJ2-5 TRBD2 TRBV12-3/TRBV12-4 TGTGCCAGCAGTTTTCGTAGCGGGAGGGCCAGGGAGACCCAGTACTTC CASSFRSGRARETQYF
NA TRBJ1-2 TRBD1 TRBV6-1 TGTGCCAGCAGTGATTCCGGGACAGGGTTGATTGGCTACACCTTC CASSDSGTGLIGYTF
NA TRBJ2-7 NA TRBV12-3/TRBV12-4 TGTGCCAGCAGGGTACAGGGCGGTGAGCAGTACTTC CASRVQGGEQYF
NA TRBJ1-1 TRBD1 TRBV7-8 TGTGCCAGCAGTGTCCGGGACAGGGCCGGTGGAGCTTTCTTT CASSVRDRAGGAFF
few TRBJ2-3 TRBD2 TRBV7-2 TGTGCCAGCAGCTTAGTGTTTCGTGCTAGCGGGGAATCAGATACGCAGTATTTT CASSLVFRASGESDTQYF
few TRBJ2-3 NA TRBV6-6 TGTGCCAGCAGGCAAGCGGTCCGGGGGACGCAGTATTTT CASRQAVRGTQYF
NA TRBJ1-1 NA TRBV5-1 TGCGCCAGCAGCTGGGGGGACGGACGTATGAACACTGAAGCTTTCTTT CASSWGDGRMNTEAFF
few TRBJ1-6 NA TRBV6-2/TRBV6-3 TGTGCCAGCCGACCCACGACACTTGGTGTGGATTCACCCCTCCACTTT CASRPTTLGVDSPLHF